This TCR beta chain was captured by sequencing in a study of graft-versus-host responses after intestinal transplantation (dated by TCRdb to the early 2020s). At the level of the whole study: The transplants that recipients got were multivisceral, liver-intestinal, or isolated intestinal. Every recipient was given anti-thymocyte globulin induction, followed by around three years of maintenance tacrolimus and steroids. After intestinal transplantation, graft-versus-host and host-versus-graft alloreactive T cell clones in the graft, circulation and bone marrow were tracked using bulk TCR-beta CDR3 sequencing. Alloreactive clones were identified by sequencing pre-transplant mixed lymphocyte reaction products and comparing them with unstimulated pre-transplant donor and recipient T cells. A cohort of fewer than 25 intestinal transplant recipients, including one retransplant, was enrolled, and a few patients lacking pretransplant specimens were excluded. Donor T cell macrochimerism was defined as a peak of at least 4% donor T cells among recipient peripheral blood mononuclear cells. Instead of going to the commercial service, samples from a few later patients were sequenced in-house on an Illumina MiSeq and processed with MiXCR. General conclusions and limits of the study: GvH clones were detected in recipient bone marrow, and some of these GvH clones were observed earlier in ileal mucosa or blood, consistent with an intestinal mucosal origin. Patients with donor T cell macrochimerism had high GvH to HvG T cell clonal ratios in their allografts. Early after transplant, peak levels of circulating GvH clones were found to be associated with declines in HvG clones. The relatively low number and heterogeneity of intestinal transplant patients limited the conclusions.

The junction shows trimming of 1 base on V and 3 bases on J, plus 12 bases between the germline ends. From the germline V gene (reference sequence), CDR1 is MNHEY and CDR2 is SMNVEV. Counted from cysteine to phenylalanine, this CDR3 has 16 amino acids. Solely the CDR3 DNA is kept, with 48 bases framed from the first base. With regard to this clone: The specificity of this receptor is unknown. Base qualities are not recorded, but no much larger clone differs from it by a single base.

Receptors were amplified or captured by the immunoSEQ multiplex PCR assay. For most patients, genomic DNA was isolated with the Qiagen DNeasy Blood and Tissue Kit and shipped frozen to Adaptive Biotechnologies for TCR sequencing. For most patients, genomic DNA was subjected to high-throughput TCR-beta CDR3 sequencing by Adaptive Biotechnologies. As for how the authors treated the data: TCR sequencing data were retrieved from Adaptive's ImmunoSEQ software for around 18 patients, whereas a few other patients were processed with MiXCR and VDJtools. To correct CD4 versus CD8 sorting errors, sequences present in both subsets at a frequency ratio below 5:1 were removed. Because the origin of CDR3 nucleotide sequences shared between donor and recipient could not be assigned, those sequences were removed. To be classed as alloreactive, a clone needed at least 2-fold expansion over unstimulated cells and a minimum CFSE-low frequency of 0.002% (template counts) or 0.001% (read counts). A clone was considered mappable if detected in the sequenced pre-transplant spleen, lymph node, or MLR CFSE-low populations of the donor or recipient. The cumulative frequency of alloreactive clones was calculated as a percentage of all sequences, weighted by copy number. TCRdb re-hosts the immuneACCESS table, in-frame sequences only. Its copies lack some clones; in the studies checked, an unresolved V gene accounts for under half of them, and the cause for the rest is not known. Clonal size and the V and J genes are those of that table, whereas D and trimming came from the DNA. This sample holds about 130,000 clones; around nine tenths were observed only once. Together, the top ten hold roughly 0.19% of the sample.

The time point label on this specimen signifies: cells obtained before transplantation from donor or recipient. CD3+CD4+ and CD3+CD8+ populations were FACS-sorted from unstimulated pre-transplant donor and recipient cells taken from spleen or lymph nodes. The sequence joins TRBV27 to TRBJ1-4; TRBD1 could be the D gene, as 6 bases match. The sequence was collected from a human donor who received an intestinal transplant. Sequences were derived from unstimulated CD4+ T cells sorted from spleen or lymph node cells, sampled before intestinal transplant. The sequenced DNA: TGTGCCAGCAGTTTATGGGGGGGCGTAGCTAATGAAAAACTGTTTTTT. This codes for CASSLWGGVANEKLFF.